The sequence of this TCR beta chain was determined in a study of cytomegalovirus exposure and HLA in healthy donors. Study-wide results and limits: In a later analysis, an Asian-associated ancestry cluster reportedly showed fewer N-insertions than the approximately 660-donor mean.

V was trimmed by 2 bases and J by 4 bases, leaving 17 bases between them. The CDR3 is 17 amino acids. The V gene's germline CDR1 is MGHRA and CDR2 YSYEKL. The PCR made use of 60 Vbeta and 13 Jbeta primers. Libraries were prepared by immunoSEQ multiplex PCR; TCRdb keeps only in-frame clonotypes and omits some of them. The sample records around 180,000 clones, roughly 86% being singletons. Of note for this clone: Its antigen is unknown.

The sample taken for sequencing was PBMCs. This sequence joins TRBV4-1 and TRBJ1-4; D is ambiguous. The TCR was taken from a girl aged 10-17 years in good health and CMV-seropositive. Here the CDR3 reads CASSQTPRGGINEKLFF. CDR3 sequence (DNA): TGCGCCAGCAGCCAAACGCCCCGGGGAGGGATTAATGAAAAACTGTTTTTT.